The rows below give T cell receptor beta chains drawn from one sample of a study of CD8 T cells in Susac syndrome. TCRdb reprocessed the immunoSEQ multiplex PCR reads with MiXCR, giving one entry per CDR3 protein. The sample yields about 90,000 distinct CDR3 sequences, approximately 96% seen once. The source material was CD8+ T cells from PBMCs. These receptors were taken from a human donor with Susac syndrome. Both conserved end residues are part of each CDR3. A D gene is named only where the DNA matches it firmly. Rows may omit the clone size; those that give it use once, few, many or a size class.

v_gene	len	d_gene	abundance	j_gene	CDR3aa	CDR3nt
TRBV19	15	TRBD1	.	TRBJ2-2	CASSTPTGYHGELFF	TGTGCCAGTAGTACTCCGACAGGGTACCACGGGGAGCTGTTTTTT
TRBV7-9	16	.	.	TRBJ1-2	CASRPGLLTGNYGYTF	TGTGCCAGCAGACCGGGACTTCTCACGGGGAACTATGGCTACACCTTC
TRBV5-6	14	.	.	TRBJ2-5	CASSLGQVEETQYF	TGTGCCAGCAGCTTGGGACAGGTCGAAGAGACCCAGTACTTC
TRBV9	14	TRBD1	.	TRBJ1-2	CASTPKGDRGSYTF	TGTGCCAGCACCCCCAAAGGGGACAGGGGTAGTTACACCTTC
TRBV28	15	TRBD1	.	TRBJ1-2	CASSPRTGRVNGYTF	TGTGCCAGCAGTCCCCGGACAGGGAGGGTAAATGGCTACACCTTC
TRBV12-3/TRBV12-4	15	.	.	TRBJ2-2	CASSSPRGKTGELFF	TGTGCCAGCAGTTCTCCCAGGGGAAAGACCGGGGAGCTGTTTTTT
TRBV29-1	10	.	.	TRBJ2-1	CSARWDEQFF	TGCAGCGCTCGGTGGGATGAGCAGTTCTTC
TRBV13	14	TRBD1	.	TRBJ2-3	CASSPQGGVDTQYF	TGTGCCAGCAGCCCTCAAGGGGGCGTAGATACGCAGTATTTT
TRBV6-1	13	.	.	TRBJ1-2	CASSSVPEGGYTF	TGTGCCAGCAGTTCGGTGCCGGAGGGGGGCTACACCTTC
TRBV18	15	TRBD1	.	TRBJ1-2	CASSPRGTEVSGYTF	TGTGCCAGCTCACCACGGGGGACAGAAGTTTCTGGCTACACCTTC
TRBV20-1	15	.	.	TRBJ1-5	CSARLGQMGGQPQHF	TGCAGTGCTAGACTCGGACAGATGGGTGGCCAGCCCCAGCATTTT
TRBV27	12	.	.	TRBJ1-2	CASSLSGEGYTF	TGTGCCAGCAGTTTATCAGGGGAGGGCTACACCTTC
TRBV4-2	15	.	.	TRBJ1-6	CASSQDLQDNSPLHF	TGTGCCAGCAGCCAAGATCTACAGGATAATTCACCCCTCCACTTT
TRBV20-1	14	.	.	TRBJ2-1	CSALPGLPYNEQFF	TGCAGTGCCCTCCCAGGGCTCCCCTACAATGAGCAGTTCTTC
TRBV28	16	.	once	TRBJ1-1	CASTQVLNRVNTEAFF	TGTGCCAGCACCCAGGTCCTTAACAGGGTGAACACTGAAGCTTTCTTT
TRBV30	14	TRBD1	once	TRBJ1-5	CAWMVTGRDQPQHF	TGTGCCTGGATGGTGACAGGGAGGGATCAGCCCCAGCATTTT
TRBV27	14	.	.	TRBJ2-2	CASSWPGTTGELFF	TGTGCCAGCAGCTGGCCAGGTACCACCGGGGAGCTGTTTTTT
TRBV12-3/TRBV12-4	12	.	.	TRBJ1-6	CASSLPNSPLHF	TGTGCCAGCAGTTTGCCCAATTCACCCCTCCACTTT
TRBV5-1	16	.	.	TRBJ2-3	CASSLRRPPNTDTQYF	TGCGCCAGCAGCTTGCGACGACCTCCAAATACAGATACGCAGTATTTT
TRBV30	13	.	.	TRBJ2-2	CAWSVPGTGELFF	TGTGCCTGGAGTGTACCGGGGACCGGGGAGCTGTTTTTT
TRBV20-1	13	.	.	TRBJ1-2	CSASDSINYGYTF	TGCAGTGCTAGTGACAGCATTAACTATGGCTACACCTTC
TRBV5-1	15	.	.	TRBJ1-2	CASSLTLEGGYGYTF	TGCGCCAGCAGCTTGACCCTGGAAGGAGGCTATGGCTACACCTTC
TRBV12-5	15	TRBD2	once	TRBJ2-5	CASGLGQGLQETQYF	TGTGCTAGTGGTCTCGGGCAGGGACTACAAGAGACCCAGTACTTC
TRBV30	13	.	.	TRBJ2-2	CAWSVGGTGELFF	TGTGCCTGGAGTGTGGGGGGCACCGGGGAGCTGTTTTTT
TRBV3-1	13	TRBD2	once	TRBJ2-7	CASSRGGSYEQYF	TGTGCCAGCAGCCGCGGGGGTTCCTACGAGCAGTACTTC
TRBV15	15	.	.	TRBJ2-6	CATSRGGSGANVLTF	TGTGCCACCAGCCGGGGCGGCTCTGGGGCCAACGTCCTGACTTTC
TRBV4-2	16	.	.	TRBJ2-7	CASSQEATVKTYEQYF	TGTGCCAGCAGCCAAGAAGCGACAGTAAAAACGTACGAGCAGTACTTC
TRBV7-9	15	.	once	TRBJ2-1	CASSFREGGIIEQFF	TGTGCCAGCAGCTTTCGAGAAGGGGGGATCATTGAGCAGTTCTTC
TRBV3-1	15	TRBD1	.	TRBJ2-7	CASSQVPGQSHEQYF	TGTGCCAGCAGCCAGGTCCCGGGACAGTCCCACGAGCAGTACTTC
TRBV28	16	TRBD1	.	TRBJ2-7	CASSSNRGTGAYEQYF	TGTGCCAGCAGTTCTAACCGGGGGACAGGGGCCTACGAGCAGTACTTC
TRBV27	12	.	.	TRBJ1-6	CASGINNSPLHF	TGTGCCAGCGGAATCAATAATTCACCCCTCCACTTT
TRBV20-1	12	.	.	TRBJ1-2	CSADGQLYGYTF	TGCAGTGCTGACGGACAGCTATATGGCTACACCTTC
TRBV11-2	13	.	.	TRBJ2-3	CASSLGPGDTQYF	TGTGCCAGCAGCTTAGGTCCCGGAGATACGCAGTATTTT
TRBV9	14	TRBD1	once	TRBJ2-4	CASSPPRTGGVQYF	TGTGCCAGCAGCCCCCCCCGGACAGGGGGTGTCCAGTACTTC
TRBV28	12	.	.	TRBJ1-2	CASNPRRSGYTF	TGTGCCAGCAACCCCCGGAGGTCTGGGTACACCTTC
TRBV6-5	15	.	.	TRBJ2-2	CASSPTHANTGELFF	TGTGCCAGCAGTCCCACCCACGCGAACACCGGGGAGCTGTTTTTT
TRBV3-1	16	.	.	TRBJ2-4	CASSKNREWAKNIQYF	TGTGCCAGCAGCAAAAACAGGGAGTGGGCCAAAAACATTCAGTACTTC